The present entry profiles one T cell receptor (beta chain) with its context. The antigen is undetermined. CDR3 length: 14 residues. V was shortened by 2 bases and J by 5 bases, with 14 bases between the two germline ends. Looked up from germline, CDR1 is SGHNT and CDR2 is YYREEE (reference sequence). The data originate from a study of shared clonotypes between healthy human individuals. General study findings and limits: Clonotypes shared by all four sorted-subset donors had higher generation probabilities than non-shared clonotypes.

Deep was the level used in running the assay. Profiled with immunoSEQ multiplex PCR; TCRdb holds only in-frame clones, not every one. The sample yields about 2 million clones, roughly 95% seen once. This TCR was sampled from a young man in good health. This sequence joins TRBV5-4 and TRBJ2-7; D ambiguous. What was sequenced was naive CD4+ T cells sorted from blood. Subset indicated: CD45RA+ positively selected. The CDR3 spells CASSLGGAEHEQYF. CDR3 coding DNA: TGTGCCAGCAGCTTAGGCGGTGCGGAGCACGAGCAGTACTTC.